The 13 T cell receptor beta chains given below trace back to one sample, sequenced in a study of blood T cell repertoires in COVID-19. Generated by immunoSEQ multiplex PCR, the TCRdb table keeps only in-frame clones and is missing some. In the table there are a few hundred thousand clones, about 80% of which are singletons. Sequencing was performed on PBMCs or T cells enriched from blood (not recorded which). The receptors come from a man aged 25-40 years with acute COVID-19.

V usage is TRBV9 and J usage is TRBJ1-2; 7 nucleotides align to TRBD1. In germline, CDR1 is SGDLS, CDR2 YYNGEE. The CDR3 contains 15 residues. Trimming removed 3 bases from V and 4 bases from J; junction bases left unmatched: 9. The CDR3 DNA reads TGTGCCAGCAGCGCTGAGGGGGCCGCCCTCTATGGCTACACCTTC. Its translation is CASSAEGAALYGYTF.

The chain links TRBV12-5 to TRBJ1-5; 9 bases are a match to TRBD1. Trimming removed 2 bases from V and 3 bases from J; junction bases left unmatched: 14. CDR3 size: 19 residues. The germline CDR1 and CDR2 sequences are LGHNT and FRNRAP. The CDR3 region has the DNA TGTGCTAGTGGTTTGCCTGAGGACAGGGGACTTAAATCCAATCAGCCCCAGCATTTT. Translating it yields CASGLPEDRGLKSNQPQHF.

The V and J genes are TRBV29-1 and TRBJ2-6; perhaps TRBD2 as D (6 bases). Germline CDR1 is SQVTM and CDR2 is ANQGSEA. V was pared by 6 bases and J by 2 bases, with 14 bases between. The length of the CDR3 is 15 residues. DNA of the CDR3: TGCAGCGTGCGCCCGAGGGAGGCTGGGGCCAACGTCCTGACTTTC. It translates to CSVRPREAGANVLTF.

This clone appeared once. The chain joins TRBV6-5 to TRBJ1-2; D is perhaps TRBD1 (6 bases). Trimming shortened V by 6 bases and J by 8 bases, and 13 bases separated the two germline ends. CDR1 is MNHEY and CDR2 is SVGAGI in the germline V gene. The CDR3 length is 12 residues. CDR3 bases: TGTGCCAGCAGCCAACAGGGAAGCGGCTACACCTTC. Its protein is CASSQQGSGYTF.

The DNA for the CDR3 is TGCAGTGCCAGTGCCGCGACAGGGGACCTTAACTATGGCTACACCTTC. It yields the protein CSASAATGDLNYGYTF. The chain uses TRBV20-1 and TRBJ1-2; 8 nucleotides align to TRBD1. The trim removed 6 bases at V and 1 base at J, leaving 13 bases unmatched. CDR1 DFQATT and CDR2 SNEGSKA come from the germline V gene (reference sequence). This CDR3 contains 16 residues.

The chain combines TRBV7-9 with TRBJ2-2, with 9 bases matching TRBD1. CDR1 SEHNR and CDR2 FQNEAQ come from the germline V gene (reference sequence). The trim removed 4 bases at V and 5 bases at J, leaving 5 bases unmatched. The CDR3 has 15 residues. The CDR3 DNA reads TGTGCCAGCAGCTCCACAGGGGGCGGAACCGGGGAGCTGTTTTTT. Amino acids: CASSSTGGGTGELFF.

This rearrangement joins TRBV18 to TRBJ2-3; weak D call: TRBD1 (5 bases). The CDR3 is made up of 14 amino acids. In germline, CDR1 is KGHSH, CDR2 LQKENI. Trimming left V 5 bases short and J 4 bases short, with 13 bases between. This CDR3 is CASSMSQGADTQYF. As DNA, the CDR3 is TGTGCCAGCTCAATGAGCCAGGGCGCAGATACGCAGTATTTT.

The chain links TRBV9 to TRBJ1-6, with D maybe TRBD1 (6 bases). The length of the CDR3 is 14 residues. Trimming removed 4 bases at V and 7 bases at J, with 12 bases between. CDR1 is SGDLS, CDR2 YYNGEE, per germline. Here the CDR3 reads CASSTGRGNSPLHF. DNA of the CDR3: TGTGCCAGCAGCACAGGGAGGGGAAATTCACCCCTCCACTTT.

This chain links TRBV7-2 with TRBJ2-1; possible D gene TRBD2, 5 bases. V was trimmed by 1 base and J by 5 bases, leaving 18 bases between them. The CDR3 totals 17 residues. Per germline, CDR1 SGHTA and CDR2 FQGNSA. CDR3 loop: CASSLDLMRATHNEQFF. DNA for the CDR3: TGTGCCAGCAGCTTAGATTTGATGCGGGCTACCCACAATGAGCAGTTCTTC.

The chain has TRBV11-2 and TRBJ2-5; TRBD1 matches at 8 bases. In germline, CDR1 is SGHAT, CDR2 FQNNGV. The CDR3 has 13 amino acids. The V gene end was trimmed by 4 bases and the J gene end by 5 bases; junction bases not matched to a gene: 3. CDR3 sequence: CASSSDRVETQYF. In nucleotides, the CDR3 is TGTGCCAGCAGCTCGGACAGGGTTGAGACCCAGTACTTC.

This chain joins TRBV5-6 and TRBJ1-3; 8 bases fit TRBD1. With 3 bases clipped from V and 2 bases from J, the junction kept 10 bases outside the gene matches. Germline V gene sequence: CDR1 SGHDT, CDR2 YYEEEE. The CDR3 spans 17 residues. The chain's CDR3 is CASSWGRPTGAGNTIYF. The CDR3 DNA reads as TGTGCCAGCAGCTGGGGCCGACCGACAGGGGCTGGAAACACCATATATTTT.

The chain combines TRBV6-1 with TRBJ1-1; D is perhaps TRBD1 (5 bases). With 3 bases removed from V and 11 bases from J, the gap between germline ends came to 16 bases. This CDR3 is 13 amino acids long. Germline V CDR1 and CDR2: MNHNS, SASEGT. This chain's CDR3 is CASSEGQALQAFF. CDR3 bases: TGTGCCAGCAGTGAGGGGCAGGCCCTTCAGGCTTTCTTT.

The chain joins TRBV28 to TRBJ2-5; D may be TRBD2 (7 bases). Trimming shortened V by 8 bases and J by 5 bases, and 15 bases separated the two germline ends. The germline gives CDR1 MDHEN, CDR2 SYDVKM. This CDR3 is 13 amino acids long. This chain's CDR3 is CASVEGGAETQYF. CDR3 DNA: TGTGCCAGCGTCGAGGGGGGGGCGGAGACCCAGTACTTC.